This TCR beta chain originates from a study of blood T cell repertoires in COVID-19. The method was immunoSEQ multiplex PCR; TCRdb's version includes in-frame clones alone and lacks a portion of them. Among 130,000 or so clones listed, roughly 79% were seen once. V lost 4 bases, J lost 3 bases, and 11 bases stayed unmatched. The CDR3 is made up of 17 amino acids. This chain connects TRBV23-1 to TRBJ1-2, with 10 nucleotides matching TRBD1. TRBV23-1 is an ORF, and what it does is uncertain. This receptor was taken from a human donor in a cohort sampled during active COVID-19. Sequenced: peripheral blood. Here the CDR3 reads CASSLRDRGLWDYGYTF. For the CDR3, the DNA is TGCGCCAGCAGTCTCCGGGACAGGGGACTTTGGGACTATGGCTACACCTTC.